This TCR beta chain emerged from a study of blood T cell repertoires in COVID-19. For the study at large: COVID-19 samples from acute and convalescent phases originated in the United States, Italy and Spain.

The V gene's germline CDR1 is KGHSH and CDR2 LQKENI. J gave up 0 bases and V 3 bases, and 1 base lay outside the gene matches. CDR3 length: 15 residues. The assay was immunoSEQ multiplex PCR, and TCRdb's table has in-frame clones only and misses some. The sample records some 150,000 clones, under 85% being singletons. Material: peripheral blood. The TCR originated in a woman at least 80 years old in a cohort sampled during active or convalescent COVID-19. V and J are TRBV18 and TRBJ1-3, with 8 bases aligning to TRBD1. The CDR3 nucleotides are TGTGCCAGCTCACCCGGGACAGGCTCTGGAAACACCATATATTTT. Its protein is CASSPGTGSGNTIYF.